These 23 T cell receptor beta chains share one sample of origin, sequenced in a study of T cell clonality in common variable immunodeficiency. The assay was immunoSEQ multiplex PCR, and TCRdb's table has in-frame clones only and misses some. This sample has about 52,000 clones and no singletons, with about 1.7% in the ten largest. Input material: peripheral blood mononuclear cells. The receptors stem from a person aged 18 to 75 in good health.

This clone was found many times. Read sequence stops 3 residues before the CDR3 end, and the germline J gene provides the missing end. The chain combines TRBV12-5 with TRBJ2-3; 9 positions match TRBD1. The CDR3 has 15 residues. V trimming: 3 bases; J trimming: 5 bases; junction bases outside the gene matches: 6. Germline assignment: CDR1 LGHNT and CDR2 FRNRAP. The CDR3 reads CASGFLTGGEDTQYF. CDR3 DNA (partial): TGTGCTAGTGGTTTTTTGACAGGGGGAGAAGATACG.

In this sample, this clone turned up many times. The observed sequence ends 3 residues before the CDR3 terminus, with the missing tail filled in from the germline J gene. This chain uses TRBV20-1 with TRBJ2-2, with no clear D. The CDR3 covers 14 residues. Per the germline V gene, CDR1 is DFQATT and CDR2 is SNEGSKA (reference sequence). Incomplete CDR3 DNA: TGCAGTGCTAGGATCCACAAGTCAAATGAAAAG. Encoded protein: CSARIHKSNEK. The whole CDR3 protein is CSARIHKSNEKLFF.

This clone was counted many times. From the germline J gene comes the end of the CDR3, since the read stops 3 residues before it. V usage is TRBV5-6 and J usage is TRBJ2-5, with D tentatively TRBD1 (7 bases). The germline CDR1 and CDR2 sequences are SGHDT and YYEEEE. The CDR3 runs to 13 residues. V shed 3 bases and J shed 7 bases, with 13 bases lying between them. The CDR3 sequence: CASSYQGGWTQYF. The CDR3 bases that were read are TGTGCCAGCAGCTATCAGGGGGGATGGACC.

This clone was recorded many times. The CDR3 end is not reached by the read, which stops 3 residues before it; the germline J gene fills it in. The chain joins TRBV7-8 to TRBJ1-6; 9 nucleotides match TRBD1. V shed 3 bases, J shed 7 bases, and the junction held 4 bases outside the gene matches. Germline-derived CDR1 and CDR2 are SGHVS and FQNEAQ. The CDR3 runs to 15 residues. The DNA read from the CDR3 is TGTGCCAGCAGCTTGCCCGACAGGGGGAATTCACCC. This gives the protein CASSLPDRGNSP. The whole CDR3 region reads CASSLPDRGNSPLHF.

This clone has at least ten counts. The CDR3 extends 3 residues past the end of the read, so its final part is completed from the germline J gene. The V gene is TRBV6-2 or TRBV6-3, the J gene TRBJ1-1, with 7 bases matching TRBD1. From germline, CDR1 is MNHEY and CDR2 SVGEGT. This CDR3 region has 14 residues. V was clipped by 2 bases and J by 0 bases; unmatched bases: 0. Incomplete CDR3 DNA: TGTGCCAGCAGTTACGGGACAGTGAACACTGAA. It codes for CASSYGTVNTE. Given in full, the CDR3 is CASSYGTVNTEAFF.

This clone was counted many times. The CDR3 end falls 3 residues outside the read, so it is completed with the germline J gene. V gene TRBV10-3 combines with J gene TRBJ2-3; 9 bases are shared with TRBD2. The CDR3 sequence is 18 residues long. With V trimmed by 0 bases and J by 4 bases, 11 bases remained unmatched. Germline CDR1 reads ENHRY; CDR2 reads SYGVKD. The covered CDR3 bases are TGTGCCATCAGTGAGTCACCCAAGCGGGAGGAATTCCCAGATACG. Amino acid sequence: CAISESPKREEFPDT. From start to end, the CDR3 is CAISESPKREEFPDTQYF.

This clone was recorded many times. Read data end 3 residues before the CDR3 end; the end is taken from the germline J gene. The V and J genes are TRBV7-2 and TRBJ1-5; 12 bases line up with TRBD1. The CDR3 covers 15 residues. V shed 5 bases and J 7 bases; nucleotides not matched to a gene: 6. CDR1 and CDR2 (germline): SGHTA, FQGNSA. The CDR3 DNA, read in part, is TGTGCCAGCAGCGCCGGGACAGGGGGCAGGCAGCCC. This translates into CASSAGTGGRQP. The entire CDR3 is CASSAGTGGRQPQHF.

This clone came up many times. Coverage ceases 3 residues before the CDR3 finishes, and the germline J gene fills in the end. The chain is built from TRBV20-1 and TRBJ2-1; TRBD1 matches 10 bases. This CDR3 has 16 amino acids. The germline V gene encodes CDR1 DFQATT and CDR2 SNEGSKA (reference sequence). V was clipped by 6 bases and J by 4 bases; unmatched bases: 12. CDR3 bases read: TGCAGTGCGCCGCCCGCCGGGACAGGGGAGTACAATGAG. This sequence encodes CSAPPAGTGEYNE. The entire CDR3 protein reads CSAPPAGTGEYNEQFF.

This clone has at least ten counts. The CDR3 end falls 3 residues outside the read, so it is completed with the germline J gene. The V gene is TRBV19, the J gene TRBJ2-5; D may be TRBD2 (6 bases). Deletions cut 4 bases from V and 5 bases from J, with 11 bases between. CDR1 and CDR2 from the germline V gene are LNHDA and SQIVND (reference sequence). The CDR3 length is 13 residues. The DNA read from the CDR3 is TGTGCCAGTAGTACGCGGGACTTCGAGACC. It translates to CASSTRDFET. The full CDR3 is CASSTRDFETQYF.

Concerning this clone: The read falls 3 residues short of the CDR3 end, and the missing part is taken from the germline J gene. The V call is TRBV5-1, the J call TRBJ2-1; the D gene is possibly TRBD2 (5 bases). The CDR3 spans 14 residues. Trimming took 4 bases from V and 5 from J, leaving 13 bases between them. Germline CDR1 is SGHRS and CDR2 is YFSETQ. CDR3 in amino acids: CASSQMDLNNEQFF. The part of the CDR3 DNA that was read is TGCGCCAGCAGCCAAATGGACTTAAACAATGAG.

This clone was counted ten times or more. The CDR3 end lies 3 residues beyond the end of the read and is filled in from the germline J gene. The chain links TRBV6-1 to TRBJ1-5; D is ambiguous. Trimming shortened V by 2 bases and J by 9 bases, and 14 bases separated the two germline ends. The CDR3 loop spans 14 amino acids. Germline assignment: CDR1 MNHNS and CDR2 SASEGT. The covered CDR3 bases are TGTGCCAGCAGTGAATCCTCAGGTCGCCCGCCC. The encoded protein is CASSESSGRPP. The CDR3, in full, reads CASSESSGRPPQHF.

Worth noting for this clone: The read falls 3 residues short of the CDR3 end, and the missing part is taken from the germline J gene. The chain is built from TRBV20-1 and TRBJ1-2; D is possibly TRBD1 (6 bases). The CDR3 spans 14 residues. The V end lost 3 bases, the J end lost 4 bases, and 15 bases lay between the germline ends. CDR1 and CDR2 from the germline V gene are DFQATT and SNEGSKA (reference sequence). CDR3 DNA, as far as it was read: TGCAGTGCTAGCACTTTCAGGGGCGTCTATGGC. Protein: CSASTFRGVYG. The CDR3 reads in full as CSASTFRGVYGYTF.

A word on this clone: The sequenced fragment ends 3 residues before the CDR3 boundary, so the rest is inferred from the germline J gene. The chain is built from TRBV19 and TRBJ2-5, with TRBD2 matching over 10 bases. This CDR3 has 14 residues. Germline lookup yields CDR1 LNHDA and CDR2 SQIVND (reference sequence). V shed 4 bases, J shed 7 bases, and the junction held 6 bases outside the gene matches. The sequenced CDR3 bases are TGTGCCAGTAGTAGCCCCTGGACTAGCGGGACC. Translation: CASSSPWTSGT. The entire CDR3 sequence reads CASSSPWTSGTQYF.

As for this clone: The read gets to within 3 residues of the CDR3 end, and the germline J gene fills in the rest. Other DNA sequences of this sample code for an identical CDR3. J is TRBJ1-1 and V is TRBV6-2 or TRBV6-3, with D possibly matching TRBD1 (6 bases). The germline CDR1 and CDR2 sequences are MNHEY and SVGEGT. V was cut by 2 bases and J by 4 bases, with 20 bases left in between. The CDR3 is made up of 17 amino acids. The sequenced CDR3 bases are TGTGCCAGCAGTTACGGTTTAGGGGGTCTTCAGGGCACTGAA. Translating gives CASSYGLGGLQGTE. The whole CDR3 sequence is CASSYGLGGLQGTEAFF.

This clone was seen only a few times. The sequenced fragment ends 3 residues before the CDR3 boundary, so the rest is inferred from the germline J gene. V gene TRBV7-8 combines with J gene TRBJ2-3; a weak D match, TRBD2 (6 bases). This CDR3 is 16 amino acids long. V lost 4 bases, J lost 2 bases, and 16 bases lay in between. Germline values: CDR1 SGHVS, CDR2 FQNEAQ. CDR3 region: CASSSRDSGITDTQYF. The part of the CDR3 DNA that was read is TGTGCCAGCAGCTCCCGGGACTCTGGGATCACAGATACG.

This clone was counted at least ten times. From the germline J gene comes the end of the CDR3, since the read stops 3 residues before it. The rearrangement joins TRBV5-1 to TRBJ2-3, with 9 bases matching TRBD1. After removal of 5 bases from V and 2 bases from J, the junction contained 3 bases not matched to a gene. CDR1 is SGHRS and CDR2 is YFSETQ in the germline V gene. The CDR3 length is 14 residues. CDR3 DNA (partial): TGCGCCAGCAGGCAACAGGGGGCCACAGATACG. As protein: CASRQQGATDT. The whole CDR3 is CASRQQGATDTQYF.

This clone has a count of ten or more. The missing CDR3 end, 3 residues past where the read stops, is filled in from the germline J gene. The chain combines TRBV20-1 with TRBJ1-5, with a tentative D call TRBD1 (5 bases). The CDR3 consists of 16 residues. CDR1 and CDR2 (germline): DFQATT, SNEGSKA (reference sequence). Trimming removed 1 base from V and 0 bases from J, with 13 bases in between. CDR3 residues: CSARGTGTYSNQPQHF. The sequenced part of the CDR3 DNA is TGCAGTGCTAGAGGGACCGGGACTTATAGCAATCAGCCC.

This clone showed up many times. The read finishes 3 residues shy of the CDR3 end, and the germline J gene is used to complete it. The V and J genes are TRBV5-1 and TRBJ2-7, with TRBD1 identical over 7 bases. In germline, CDR1 is SGHRS, CDR2 YFSETQ. The V and J ends lost 0 bases and 4 bases, in that order; junction bases with no gene match: 4. The CDR3 covers 14 residues. The sequenced CDR3 bases are TGCGCCAGCAGCTTGGTAGCAGGGGGATACGAG. This sequence encodes CASSLVAGGYE. The whole CDR3 is CASSLVAGGYEQYF. Full variable domain (rest looked up from reference TRBV5-1 and TRBJ2-7): KAGVTQTPRYLIKTRGQQVTLSCSPISGHRSVSWYQQTPGQGLQFLFEYFSETQRNKGNFPGRFSGRQFSNSRSEMNVSTLELGDSALYLCASSLVAGGYEQYFGPGTRLTVT.

The sample holds many counts of this clone. The CDR3 DNA, read in part, is TGCAGTGCTAGTCGAGCGGGGGGGGACTCCTACGAG. Its translation is CSASRAGGDSYE. The entire CDR3 reads CSASRAGGDSYEQYF. The V and J genes are TRBV20-1 and TRBJ2-7; 10 bases fit TRBD2. The read comes to an end 3 residues before the CDR3 does, leaving the germline J gene to fill in the end. With V trimmed by 3 bases and J by 0 bases, 5 bases remained unmatched. Looked up from germline, CDR1 is DFQATT and CDR2 is SNEGSKA (reference sequence). The CDR3 totals 15 residues.

This clone was counted at least ten times. The CDR3 end lies 3 residues beyond the end of the read and is filled in from the germline J gene. V is TRBV7-9 and J is TRBJ2-7, with TRBD1 as a possible D gene (5 bases). Germline values: CDR1 SEHNR, CDR2 FQNEAQ (reference sequence). The CDR3 length is 14 residues. Trimming pared 2 bases from V and 1 base from J, leaving 9 bases between. CDR3 amino acids: CASSLSDSSYEQYF. The sequenced part of the CDR3 DNA is TGTGCCAGCAGCTTATCCGACAGTTCCTACGAG. The full variable domain, completed using reference TRBV7-9 and TRBJ2-7, is DTGVSQNPRHKITKRGQNVTFRCDPISEHNRLYWYRQTLGQGPEFLTYFQNEAQLEKSRLLSDRFSAERPKGSFSTLEIQRTEQGDSAMYLCASSLSDSSYEQYFGPGTRLTVT.

This clone was seen ten or more times. Read sequence stops 3 residues before the CDR3 end, and the germline J gene provides the missing end. The V gene is TRBV20-1, the J gene TRBJ1-6; 8 bases match TRBD1. V was clipped by 0 bases and J by 8 bases; unmatched bases: 3. The CDR3 is made up of 14 amino acids. Per germline, CDR1 DFQATT and CDR2 SNEGSKA (reference sequence). The CDR3 here is CSARDLTGDSPLHF. Incomplete CDR3 DNA: TGCAGTGCTAGAGATTTGACAGGGGATTCACCC.

To note about this clone: The read ends 3 residues before the CDR3 terminus; that terminus is restored from the germline J gene. The chain is built from TRBV19 and TRBJ2-2; 7 bases are shared with TRBD2. CDR1 LNHDA and CDR2 SQIVND come from the germline V gene (reference sequence). The length of the CDR3 is 11 residues. The sequenced CDR3 bases are TGTGCCAGTAGTCGGGGGGAAAAG. Its protein is CASSRGEK. The CDR3 as a whole reads CASSRGEKLFF.

In this sample, this clone turned up many times. The read gets to within 3 residues of the CDR3 end, and the germline J gene fills in the rest. The rearrangement links TRBV18 to TRBJ2-7; TRBD2 is a possible D gene (5 bases). The CDR3 consists of 13 residues. CDR1 and CDR2 from the germline V gene are KGHSH and LQKENI. The V gene lost 3 bases and the J gene lost 3 bases, with 9 bases spanning the gap. The sequenced CDR3 bases are TGTGCCAGCTCACCCGGACTGAACTACGAG. The encoded protein is CASSPGLNYE. The full CDR3 protein is CASSPGLNYEQYF.